Listed below are T cell receptor beta chains from one sample, sequenced in a study of T cell responses to AZD1222 COVID-19 vaccine. Clones were sequenced by immunoSEQ multiplex PCR, and TCRdb holds only the in-frame ones, with some missing. The table has roughly 120,000 clones, less than 90% seen once. The sample here was peripheral blood, taken on day 0 of AZD1222 vaccination. The receptors derive from an adult in good health. CDR3s include the opening cysteine and the closing phenylalanine or tryptophan. The D gene is left open where the match is weak. The size entry is marked missing in some rows and otherwise reads once, few, many or a size class.

>.|TRBV30|.|TRBJ2-7
CAWTPAGALPSYEQYF
TGTGCCTGGACTCCCGCCGGGGCCCTCCCCTCCTACGAGCAGTACTTC
>.|TRBV28|.|TRBJ2-7
CASSSAGGDEQYF
TGTGCCAGCAGTAGCGCAGGTGGCGACGAGCAGTACTTC
>.|TRBV6-2/TRBV6-3|TRBD2|TRBJ2-1
CASSSVSGEAYNEQFF
TGTGCCAGCAGTTCCGTTAGCGGGGAGGCCTACAATGAGCAGTTCTTC
>once|TRBV7-9|TRBD1|TRBJ1-2
CASSLQEAGGGYGYTF
TGTGCCAGCAGCCTCCAAGAGGCAGGGGGCGGCTATGGCTACACCTTC
>.|TRBV6-5|TRBD2|TRBJ2-7
CAIRPSGRNEQYF
TGTGCCATCAGGCCGAGCGGGAGAAACGAGCAGTACTTC
>.|TRBV2|.|TRBJ2-2
CASSGEYTGELFF
TGTGCCAGCTCAGGGGAATACACCGGGGAGCTGTTTTTT
>once|TRBV7-2|.|TRBJ1-6
CASSRGRDISPLHF
TGTGCCAGCAGTCGGGGACGGGACATTTCACCCCTCCACTTT
>.|TRBV6-4|.|TRBJ1-2
CASSDGGTYGYTF
TGTGCCAGCAGTGACGGAGGAACCTATGGCTACACCTTC
>.|TRBV28|.|TRBJ1-3
CASSLGVFSGNTIYF
TGTGCCAGCAGTTTGGGGGTTTTCTCTGGAAACACCATATATTTT
>.|TRBV27|TRBD1|TRBJ1-3
CASSEEDRGDGNTIYF
TGTGCCAGCAGTGAGGAAGACAGGGGGGATGGAAACACCATATATTTT
>.|TRBV28|.|TRBJ1-6
CASTPTQIRSSLHF
TGTGCCAGCACCCCCACCCAGATCCGGTCATCCCTCCACTTT
>.|TRBV4-1|.|TRBJ2-1
CASSQVPPGTNEQFF
TGCGCCAGCAGCCAGGTACCCCCCGGGACTAATGAGCAGTTCTTC
>.|TRBV3-1/TRBV3-2|.|TRBJ2-7
CASSQAGEQGYEQYF
TGTGCCAGCAGCCAAGCGGGAGAACAAGGGTACGAGCAGTACTTC
>.|TRBV10-1|.|TRBJ1-1
CASKDRSRPNTEAFF
TGCGCCAGCAAGGATAGGAGTAGGCCGAACACTGAAGCTTTCTTT
>few|TRBV19|.|TRBJ1-3
CASRTGGNTIYF
TGTGCCAGTAGGACAGGAGGAAACACCATATATTTT
>.|TRBV27|.|TRBJ1-3
CASSFDPGNTIYF
TGTGCCAGCAGTTTTGATCCTGGAAACACCATATATTTT
>.|TRBV19|TRBD1|TRBJ2-7
CASSTTGGSLIEQYF
TGTGCCAGTTCCACCACAGGGGGTAGTCTCATCGAGCAGTACTTC
>.|TRBV6-5|.|TRBJ2-1
CASSYGTGSYNEQFF
TGTGCCAGCAGTTACGGCACGGGCTCCTACAATGAGCAGTTCTTC
>.|TRBV27|.|TRBJ1-5
CASREGRSNQPQHF
TGTGCCAGCAGAGAAGGCAGGTCCAATCAGCCCCAGCATTTT
>.|TRBV19|.|TRBJ1-1
CASSISMSTEAFF
TGTGCCAGTAGTATCTCCATGAGTACTGAAGCTTTCTTT
>.|TRBV19|TRBD1|TRBJ1-2
CASSIRQGDYGYTF
TGTGCCAGTAGTATCAGACAGGGGGACTATGGCTACACCTTC
>.|TRBV3-1/TRBV3-2|TRBD2|TRBJ2-1
CASSQDRPLAGGPSYNEQFF
TGTGCCAGCAGCCAAGATCGTCCACTAGCGGGAGGGCCGTCCTACAATGAGCAGTTCTTC
>few|TRBV29-1|.|TRBJ1-4
CSAYTGANEKLFF
TGCAGCGCTTACACCGGGGCAAATGAAAAACTGTTTTTT
>once|TRBV5-1|.|TRBJ1-2
CASSLVEAEGYTF
TGCGCCAGCAGCTTGGTGGAGGCGGAGGGCTACACCTTC
>.|TRBV2|TRBD1|TRBJ2-7
CASSDSRTGYYEQYF
TGTGCCAGCAGTGATAGTAGGACAGGGTACTACGAGCAGTACTTC
>.|TRBV7-2|.|TRBJ1-3
CASSLEAGSSGNTIYF
TGTGCCAGCAGCTTAGAAGCGGGATCATCTGGAAACACCATATATTTT